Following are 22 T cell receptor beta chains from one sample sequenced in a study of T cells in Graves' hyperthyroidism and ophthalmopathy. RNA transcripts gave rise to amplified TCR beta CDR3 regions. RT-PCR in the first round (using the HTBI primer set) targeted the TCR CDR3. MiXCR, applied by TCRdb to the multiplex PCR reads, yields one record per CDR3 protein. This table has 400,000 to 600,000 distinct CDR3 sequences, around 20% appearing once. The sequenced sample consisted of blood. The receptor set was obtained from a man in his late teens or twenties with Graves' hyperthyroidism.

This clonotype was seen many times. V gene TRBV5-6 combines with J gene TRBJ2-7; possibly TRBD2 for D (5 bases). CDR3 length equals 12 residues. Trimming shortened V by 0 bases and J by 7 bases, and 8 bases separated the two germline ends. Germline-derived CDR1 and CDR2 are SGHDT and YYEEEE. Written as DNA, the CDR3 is TGTGCCAGCAGCTTGGATCGGACTGAGCAGTACTTC. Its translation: CASSLDRTEQYF.

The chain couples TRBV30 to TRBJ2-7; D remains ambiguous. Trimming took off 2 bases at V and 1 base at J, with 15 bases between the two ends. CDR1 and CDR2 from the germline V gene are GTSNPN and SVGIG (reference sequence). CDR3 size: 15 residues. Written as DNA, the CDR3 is TGTGCCTGGAGTAGCCACGTCGGAGCGTCCTACGAGCAGTACTTC. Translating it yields CAWSSHVGASYEQYF.

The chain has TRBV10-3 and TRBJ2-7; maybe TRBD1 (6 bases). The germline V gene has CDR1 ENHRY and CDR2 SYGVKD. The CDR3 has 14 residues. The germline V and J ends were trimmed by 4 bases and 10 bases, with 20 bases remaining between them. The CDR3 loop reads CAISVGVGAEDQYF. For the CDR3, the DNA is TGTGCCATCAGTGTGGGCGTGGGGGCTGAAGATCAGTACTTC.

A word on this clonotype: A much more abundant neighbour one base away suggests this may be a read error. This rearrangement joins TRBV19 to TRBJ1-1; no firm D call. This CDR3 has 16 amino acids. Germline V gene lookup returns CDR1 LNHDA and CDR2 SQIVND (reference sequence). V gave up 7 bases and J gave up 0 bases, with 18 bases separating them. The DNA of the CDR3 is TGTGCCAGTATCCCGAAGGCGAACACCTTGAACACTGAAGCTTTCTTT. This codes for CASIPKANTLNTEAFF.

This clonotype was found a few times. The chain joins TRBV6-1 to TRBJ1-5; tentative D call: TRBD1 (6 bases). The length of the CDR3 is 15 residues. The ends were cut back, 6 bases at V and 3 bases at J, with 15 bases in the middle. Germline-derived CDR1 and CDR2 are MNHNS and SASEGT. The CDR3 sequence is CASSVDRNSNQPQHF. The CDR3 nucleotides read TGTGCCAGCAGCGTCGACAGGAACTCCAATCAGCCCCAGCATTTT.

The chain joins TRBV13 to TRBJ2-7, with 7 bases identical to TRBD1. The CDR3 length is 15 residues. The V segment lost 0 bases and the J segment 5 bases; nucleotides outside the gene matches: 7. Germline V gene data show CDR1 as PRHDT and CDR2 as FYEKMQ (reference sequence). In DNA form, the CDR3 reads TGTGCCAGCAGCTTAGGGACAGGGATGAGGAACGAGCAGTACTTC. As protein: CASSLGTGMRNEQYF.

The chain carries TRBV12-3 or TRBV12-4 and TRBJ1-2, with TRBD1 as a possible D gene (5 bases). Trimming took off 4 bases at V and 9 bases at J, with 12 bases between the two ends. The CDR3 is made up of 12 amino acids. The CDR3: CASSSGTRSYTF. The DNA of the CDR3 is TGTGCCAGCAGTTCCGGGACTAGGAGCTACACCTTC.

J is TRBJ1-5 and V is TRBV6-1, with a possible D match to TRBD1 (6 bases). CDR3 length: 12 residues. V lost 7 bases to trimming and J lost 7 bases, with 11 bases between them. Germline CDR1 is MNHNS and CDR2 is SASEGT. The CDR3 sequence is CASIGGRQPQHF. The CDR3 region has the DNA TGTGCCAGCATAGGGGGAAGGCAGCCCCAGCATTTT.

The CDR3 sequence: CASSVGTGGGNTIYF. For the CDR3, the DNA is TGTGCCAGCAGTGTCGGGACAGGGGGAGGAAACACCATATATTTT. V usage is TRBV28 and J usage is TRBJ1-3, with 11 bases aligning to TRBD1. Germline assignment: CDR1 MDHEN and CDR2 SYDVKM. The CDR3 has 15 amino acids. V was clipped by 5 bases and J by 4 bases; unmatched bases: 4.

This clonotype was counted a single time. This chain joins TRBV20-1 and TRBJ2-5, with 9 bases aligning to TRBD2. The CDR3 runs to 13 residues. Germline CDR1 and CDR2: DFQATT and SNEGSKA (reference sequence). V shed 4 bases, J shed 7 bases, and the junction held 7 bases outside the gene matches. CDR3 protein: CSATTASGATQYF. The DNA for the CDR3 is TGCAGTGCTACGACGGCTAGCGGGGCGACCCAGTACTTC.

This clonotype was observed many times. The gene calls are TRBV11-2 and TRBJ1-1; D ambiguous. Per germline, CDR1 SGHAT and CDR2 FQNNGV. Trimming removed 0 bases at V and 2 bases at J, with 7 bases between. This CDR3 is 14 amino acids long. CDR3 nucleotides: TGTGCCAGCAGCTTAGATTGGAGTAACACTGAAGCTTTCTTT. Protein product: CASSLDWSNTEAFF.

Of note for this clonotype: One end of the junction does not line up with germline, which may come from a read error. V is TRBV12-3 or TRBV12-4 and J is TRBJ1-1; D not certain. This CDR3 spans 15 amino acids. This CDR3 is CASSLDPGQSREAFF. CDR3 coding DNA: TGTGCCAGCAGCTTAGATCCCGGGCAGAGCCGGGAAGCTTTCTTT.

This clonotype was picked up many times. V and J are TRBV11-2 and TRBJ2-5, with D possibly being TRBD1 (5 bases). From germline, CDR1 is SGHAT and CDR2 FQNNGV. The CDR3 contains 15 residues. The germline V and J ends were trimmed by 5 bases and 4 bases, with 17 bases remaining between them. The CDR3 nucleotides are TGTGCCAGCAGCCCCAGGGCGAAAAGGGGAGAGACCCAGTACTTC. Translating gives CASSPRAKRGETQYF.

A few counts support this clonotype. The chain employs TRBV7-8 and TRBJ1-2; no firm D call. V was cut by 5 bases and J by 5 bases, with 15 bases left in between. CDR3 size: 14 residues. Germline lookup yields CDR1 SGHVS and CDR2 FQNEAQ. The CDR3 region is CASSSNRVNYGYTF. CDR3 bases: TGTGCCAGCAGCAGTAACCGGGTTAATTATGGCTACACCTTC.

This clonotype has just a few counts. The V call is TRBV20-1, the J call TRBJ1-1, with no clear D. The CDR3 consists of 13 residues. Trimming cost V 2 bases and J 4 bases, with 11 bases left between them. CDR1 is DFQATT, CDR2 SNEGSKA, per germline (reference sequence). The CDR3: CSARRQPGTEAFF. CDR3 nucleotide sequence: TGCAGTGCTAGACGGCAGCCCGGCACTGAAGCTTTCTTT.

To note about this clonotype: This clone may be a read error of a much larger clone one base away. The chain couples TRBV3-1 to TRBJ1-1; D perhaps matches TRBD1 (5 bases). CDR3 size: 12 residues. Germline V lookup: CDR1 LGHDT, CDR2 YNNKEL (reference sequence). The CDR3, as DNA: TGTGCCAGCAGCTCAGGGAGGACTGAATCTTTCTTT. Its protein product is CASSSGRTESFF.

CDR3 nucleotides: TGTGCCAGCAGCCAAGAAGCGGAACAAGAGACCCAGTACTTC. Translated, it gives CASSQEAEQETQYF. V usage is TRBV4-2 and J usage is TRBJ2-5; D possibly corresponds to TRBD2 (5 bases). The germline V gene has CDR1 LGHNA and CDR2 YNFKEQ. Deletions cut 0 bases from V and 2 bases from J, with 7 bases between. CDR3 length: 14 residues.

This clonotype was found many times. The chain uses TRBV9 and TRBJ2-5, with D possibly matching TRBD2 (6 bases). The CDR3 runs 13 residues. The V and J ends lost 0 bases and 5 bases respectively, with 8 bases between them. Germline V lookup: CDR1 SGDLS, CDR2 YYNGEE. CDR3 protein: CASSVDGGETQYF. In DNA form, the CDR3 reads TGTGCCAGCAGCGTAGATGGGGGGGAGACCCAGTACTTC.

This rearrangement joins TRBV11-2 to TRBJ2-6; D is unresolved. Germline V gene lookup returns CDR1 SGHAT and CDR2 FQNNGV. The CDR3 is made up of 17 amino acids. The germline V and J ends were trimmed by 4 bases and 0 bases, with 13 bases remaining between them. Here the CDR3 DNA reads TGTGCCAGCAGCTCCCCTAAGGGTCCCTCTGGGGCCAACGTCCTGACTTTC. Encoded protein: CASSSPKGPSGANVLTF.

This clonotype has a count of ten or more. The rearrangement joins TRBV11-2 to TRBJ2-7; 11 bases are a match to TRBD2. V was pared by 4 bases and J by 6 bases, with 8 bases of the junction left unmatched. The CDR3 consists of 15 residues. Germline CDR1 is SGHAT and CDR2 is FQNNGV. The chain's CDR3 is CASSSNPSGGSEQYF. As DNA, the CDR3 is TGTGCCAGCAGCTCGAATCCTAGCGGGGGGAGCGAGCAGTACTTC.

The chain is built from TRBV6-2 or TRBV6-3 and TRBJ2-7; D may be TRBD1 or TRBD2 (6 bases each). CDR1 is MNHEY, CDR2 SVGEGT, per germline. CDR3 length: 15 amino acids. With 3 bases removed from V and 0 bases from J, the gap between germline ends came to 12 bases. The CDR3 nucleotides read TGTGCCAGCAGTTATGACGGGGGCAGCTCCTACGAGCAGTACTTC. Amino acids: CASSYDGGSSYEQYF.

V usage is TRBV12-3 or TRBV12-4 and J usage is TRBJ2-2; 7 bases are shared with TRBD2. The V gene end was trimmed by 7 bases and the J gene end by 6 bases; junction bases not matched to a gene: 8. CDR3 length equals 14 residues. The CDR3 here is CASILTGRAGELFF. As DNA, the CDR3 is TGTGCCAGCATCCTGACTGGGAGGGCCGGGGAGCTGTTTTTT.